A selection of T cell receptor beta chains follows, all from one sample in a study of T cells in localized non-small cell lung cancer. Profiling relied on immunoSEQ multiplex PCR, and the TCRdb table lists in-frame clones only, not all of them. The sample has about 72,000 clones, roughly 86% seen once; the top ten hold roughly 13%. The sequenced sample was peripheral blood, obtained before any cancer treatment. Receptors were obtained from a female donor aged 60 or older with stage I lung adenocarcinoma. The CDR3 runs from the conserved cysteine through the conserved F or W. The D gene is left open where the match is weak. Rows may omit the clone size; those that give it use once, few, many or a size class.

CDR3aa: CASGDTDRAVWGTGELFF
CDR3nt: TGTGCCAGTGGCGACACGGACAGGGCAGTTTGGGGCACCGGGGAGCTGTTTTTT
v_gene: TRBV19
j_gene: TRBJ2-2
abundance: NA
d_gene: TRBD1

CDR3aa: CASSRTGDNEQFF
CDR3nt: TGTGCCAGCAGTCGGACTGGAGACAATGAGCAGTTCTTC
v_gene: TRBV6-1
j_gene: TRBJ2-1
abundance: NA
d_gene: NA

CDR3aa: CASSIAALYDGYTF
CDR3nt: TGCGCCAGCAGCATCGCGGCCCTTTACGATGGCTACACCTTC
v_gene: TRBV5-1
j_gene: TRBJ1-2
abundance: NA
d_gene: NA

CDR3aa: CASRPDRLAAYNEQFF
CDR3nt: TGTGCCAGCAGGCCCGACCGACTAGCGGCCTACAATGAGCAGTTCTTC
v_gene: TRBV11-2
j_gene: TRBJ2-1
abundance: NA
d_gene: TRBD2

CDR3aa: CASSSDRRLGYGYTF
CDR3nt: TGTGCCAGCAGTTCGGACAGGAGGTTGGGATATGGCTACACCTTC
v_gene: TRBV6-6
j_gene: TRBJ1-2
abundance: few
d_gene: TRBD1

CDR3aa: CASSSESGGAFF
CDR3nt: TGTGCCAGCAGTTCCGAGTCAGGGGGAGCTTTCTTT
v_gene: TRBV6-5
j_gene: TRBJ1-1
abundance: NA
d_gene: TRBD1

CDR3aa: CASSLDGSGNTIYF
CDR3nt: TGCGCCAGCAGCTTGGACGGCTCTGGAAACACCATATATTTT
v_gene: TRBV5-1
j_gene: TRBJ1-3
abundance: NA
d_gene: NA

CDR3aa: CASSLNRADQPQHF
CDR3nt: TGTGCCAGCAGCTTAAACAGGGCGGATCAGCCCCAGCATTTT
v_gene: TRBV7-8
j_gene: TRBJ1-5
abundance: NA
d_gene: NA

CDR3aa: CASSLGDSSNQPQHF
CDR3nt: TGTGCCAGCAGCTTAGGAGACTCCAGCAATCAGCCCCAGCATTTT
v_gene: TRBV7-9
j_gene: TRBJ1-5
abundance: NA
d_gene: NA

CDR3aa: CASNPRTGGVQEKLFF
CDR3nt: TGTGCCAGCAACCCTAGGACGGGGGGGGTTCAGGAAAAACTGTTTTTT
v_gene: TRBV2
j_gene: TRBJ1-4
abundance: NA
d_gene: NA

CDR3aa: CAISGTDQPQHF
CDR3nt: TGTGCCATCAGTGGGACAGATCAGCCCCAGCATTTT
v_gene: TRBV10-3
j_gene: TRBJ1-5
abundance: NA
d_gene: NA

CDR3aa: CASRVYNEQFF
CDR3nt: TGTGCCAGTCGAGTATACAATGAGCAGTTCTTC
v_gene: TRBV9
j_gene: TRBJ2-1
abundance: NA
d_gene: NA

CDR3aa: CASSQGQETQYF
CDR3nt: TGCGCCAGCAGTCAGGGTCAAGAGACCCAGTACTTC
v_gene: TRBV5-1
j_gene: TRBJ2-5
abundance: NA
d_gene: NA

CDR3aa: CASSESSGSGGGTDTQYF
CDR3nt: TGTGCCAGCAGTGAATCTAGCGGGAGCGGAGGAGGCACAGATACGCAGTATTTT
v_gene: TRBV6-4
j_gene: TRBJ2-3
abundance: NA
d_gene: TRBD2

CDR3aa: CASSLRLATNTEAFF
CDR3nt: TGTGCCAGCAGCTTAAGGTTGGCCACGAACACTGAAGCTTTCTTT
v_gene: TRBV7-9
j_gene: TRBJ1-1
abundance: NA
d_gene: NA

CDR3aa: CASSSGTGLGEKLFF
CDR3nt: TGTGCCAGCAGCTCGGGGACAGGGCTTGGCGAAAAACTGTTTTTT
v_gene: TRBV11-2
j_gene: TRBJ1-4
abundance: NA
d_gene: TRBD1

CDR3aa: CASSPNRDGNEKLFF
CDR3nt: TGCGCCAGCAGCCCGAACCGGGACGGAAATGAAAAACTGTTTTTT
v_gene: TRBV5-1
j_gene: TRBJ1-4
abundance: NA
d_gene: NA

CDR3aa: CASSLQGTSDEQYF
CDR3nt: TGTGCCAGCAGCTTACAGGGGACGAGCGACGAGCAGTACTTC
v_gene: TRBV7-9
j_gene: TRBJ2-7
abundance: NA
d_gene: NA

CDR3aa: CASSSWGRWNTEAFF
CDR3nt: TGTGCCAGCAGCTCGTGGGGGAGGTGGAACACTGAAGCTTTCTTT
v_gene: TRBV5-6
j_gene: TRBJ1-1
abundance: few
d_gene: NA

CDR3aa: CASTSSGSSTDTQYF
CDR3nt: TGTGCCAGCACTTCTAGCGGGTCTAGCACAGATACGCAGTATTTT
v_gene: TRBV2
j_gene: TRBJ2-3
abundance: NA
d_gene: TRBD2

CDR3aa: CASSQEIRTGDLSNQPQHF
CDR3nt: TGCGCCAGCAGCCAAGAGATCAGGACAGGGGACTTGAGCAATCAGCCCCAGCATTTT
v_gene: TRBV4-1
j_gene: TRBJ1-5
abundance: once
d_gene: TRBD1

CDR3aa: CASSLTGANYGYTF
CDR3nt: TGTGCCAGCAGCTTAACCGGGGCTAACTATGGCTACACCTTC
v_gene: TRBV7-9
j_gene: TRBJ1-2
abundance: NA
d_gene: NA

CDR3aa: CASSPGTSAPKGFF
CDR3nt: TGTGCCAGCAGCCCGGGGACTAGCGCCCCGAAGGGTTTCTTC
v_gene: TRBV7-8
j_gene: TRBJ2-1
abundance: NA
d_gene: TRBD2

CDR3aa: CASGPQPQHF
CDR3nt: TGTGCCAGCGGGCCTCAGCCCCAGCATTTT
v_gene: TRBV6-5
j_gene: TRBJ1-5
abundance: NA
d_gene: NA

CDR3aa: CASSLASGKGNSPLHF
CDR3nt: TGTGCCAGCAGCTTGGCCTCGGGGAAGGGAAATTCACCCCTCCACTTT
v_gene: TRBV5-6
j_gene: TRBJ1-6
abundance: NA
d_gene: NA

CDR3aa: CASSLGLRVGELFF
CDR3nt: TGTGCCAGCAGCTTAGGCCTACGGGTCGGGGAGCTGTTTTTT
v_gene: TRBV13
j_gene: TRBJ2-2
abundance: NA
d_gene: NA

CDR3aa: CASSVTGKNIQYF
CDR3nt: TGTGCCAGCAGTGTTACGGGGAAAAACATTCAGTACTTC
v_gene: TRBV6-1
j_gene: TRBJ2-4
abundance: NA
d_gene: NA

CDR3aa: CASSYRLKPLHF
CDR3nt: TGTGCCAGCAGTTATCGGCTGAAACCCCTCCACTTT
v_gene: TRBV6-5
j_gene: TRBJ1-6
abundance: NA
d_gene: NA

CDR3aa: CASSYRGGAKGYTF
CDR3nt: TGTGCCAGCAGCTACCGAGGGGGGGCGAAAGGCTACACCTTC
v_gene: TRBV5-8
j_gene: TRBJ1-2
abundance: NA
d_gene: NA

CDR3aa: CASTPGTYSYEQYF
CDR3nt: TGTGCCAGCACGCCCGGGACGTACTCCTACGAGCAGTACTTC
v_gene: TRBV28
j_gene: TRBJ2-7
abundance: NA
d_gene: NA

CDR3aa: CASSEGSYGYTF
CDR3nt: TGTGCCAGCAGTGAAGGGTCCTATGGCTACACCTTC
v_gene: TRBV2
j_gene: TRBJ1-2
abundance: NA
d_gene: NA

CDR3aa: CASSLEPSNYGYTF
CDR3nt: TGTGCCAGCAGCTTAGAACCTTCTAACTATGGCTACACCTTC
v_gene: TRBV7-9
j_gene: TRBJ1-2
abundance: NA
d_gene: NA

CDR3aa: CASSPPARGSGETQYF
CDR3nt: TGTGCCAGCTCACCACCGGCCAGGGGATCGGGAGAGACCCAGTACTTC
v_gene: TRBV18
j_gene: TRBJ2-5
abundance: NA
d_gene: NA

CDR3aa: CASSLRYSDNEKLFF
CDR3nt: TGTGCCAGCAGCTTAAGGTACAGCGATAATGAAAAACTGTTTTTT
v_gene: TRBV7-9
j_gene: TRBJ1-4
abundance: NA
d_gene: NA

CDR3aa: CASSFTTGAFF
CDR3nt: TGTGCCAGCAGTTTCACGACGGGGGCTTTCTTT
v_gene: TRBV2
j_gene: TRBJ1-1
abundance: NA
d_gene: NA

CDR3aa: CASSADGGSYNEQFF
CDR3nt: TGCGCCAGCAGCGCAGACGGGGGATCCTACAATGAGCAGTTCTTC
v_gene: TRBV5-1
j_gene: TRBJ2-1
abundance: NA
d_gene: NA

CDR3aa: CASSITGNDEQYF
CDR3nt: TGTGCCAGTAGTATAACAGGGAATGATGAGCAGTACTTC
v_gene: TRBV19
j_gene: TRBJ2-7
abundance: NA
d_gene: NA

CDR3aa: CASSDQGGSGELFF
CDR3nt: TGTGCCAGCAGCGACCAGGGGGGGTCCGGGGAGCTGTTTTTT
v_gene: TRBV4-2
j_gene: TRBJ2-2
abundance: NA
d_gene: NA

CDR3aa: CASSNGGGTQYF
CDR3nt: TGTGCCAGCAGTAACGGCGGGGGGACCCAGTACTTC
v_gene: TRBV27
j_gene: TRBJ2-5
abundance: NA
d_gene: TRBD2

CDR3aa: CASSQGITGDEQFF
CDR3nt: TGCGCCAGCAGCCAAGGGATAACTGGCGATGAGCAGTTCTTC
v_gene: TRBV4-1
j_gene: TRBJ2-1
abundance: NA
d_gene: NA